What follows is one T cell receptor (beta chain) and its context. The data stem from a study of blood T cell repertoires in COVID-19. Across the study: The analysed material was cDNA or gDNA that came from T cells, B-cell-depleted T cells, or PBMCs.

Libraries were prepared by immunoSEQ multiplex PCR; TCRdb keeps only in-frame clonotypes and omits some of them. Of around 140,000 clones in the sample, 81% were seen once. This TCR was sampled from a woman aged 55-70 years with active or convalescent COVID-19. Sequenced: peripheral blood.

The CDR3, as DNA: TGTGCCAGCAGCCTAGGACCCTGGACTAATCAGCCCCAGCATTTT. Its translation is CASSLGPWTNQPQHF. The gene calls are TRBV7-2 and TRBJ1-5; no firm D call. The CDR3 is made up of 15 amino acids. V was shortened by 5 bases and J by 4 bases, with 15 bases between the two germline ends. Germline assignment: CDR1 SGHTA and CDR2 FQGNSA.